The entry below gives a single TCR beta chain sequence along with its context. Which antigen it targets is not known. No much larger clone exists at a distance of one base, and base qualities are not known. Ficoll-Paque density gradient centrifugation was the method used to isolate PBMCs. These data come from a study of T-cell memory formation after mild COVID-19 (dated by TCRdb to the early 2020s). Looking at the study overall: TCR sequence clusters from the two donors were largely donor specific. Two young, previously healthy adult volunteers, one female and one male, were included in the cohort. In a couple of donors, T-cell clones that expanded and contracted after mild COVID-19 were tracked by sequencing TCRalpha and TCRbeta repertoires over time.

Paper-wide results and their limitations: The study covered only a couple of mild cases, and larger cohorts including severe cases with pre-infection samples were considered necessary. Whether the second-wave clones peaking on day 37 were SARS-CoV-2 specific was not confirmed. Some responding clones were found in pre-infection memory, which suggests that pre-existing cross-reactive memory T cells took part in the SARS-CoV-2 response. Contracting CD4+ clones appeared mostly in the CM and EM memory subsets, whereas CD8+ clones were enriched in EMRA. Clones contracting from day 15 to 85 had balanced CD4/CD8 phenotypes, while a second wave expanding from day 15 to 37 was biased towards CD4+.

TCRdb shows the sequencer as Illumina NovaSeq 6000. TCRalpha and TCRbeta cDNA libraries were constructed by 5'RACE with constant-segment primers, with sample barcodes and unique molecular identifiers being introduced. RNA was extracted from every sample with Trizol reagent. Library amplification was performed in two PCR steps, and a second sample barcode and Illumina TruSeq adapters were introduced in the second step. Sequencing of the libraries was done on an Illumina NovaSeq, producing 2 x 150 bp paired-end reads. Under the source paper's analysis protocol: With migec v1.2.7, reads were demultiplexed and then collapsed into UMI-guided consensus sequences. Using mixcr v2.1.11, the UMI consensuses were aligned to TRA and TRB V and J templates and assembled into clonotypes. A clonotype was counted as expanded or contracted only if both edgeR and NoisET called the change significant, with noise models trained on biological replicates. For edgeR calls, the cutoffs were a false discovery rate-adjusted p below 0.01 and a log2 fold-change threshold of 1. PCA with hierarchical clustering of max-normalized trajectories of the 1000 most abundant clonotypes was used as exploratory dynamics analysis. Separately sequenced CD4+ and CD8+ repertoires were used to assign the CD4 or CD8 phenotype of responding clones. Using fastp trimming at Q25 and MiXCR clonotype assembly, TCRdb reanalyzed the public sequencing data and kept in-frame beta chains. Rows are combined by CDR3 protein, so each entry shows the most common genes and DNA. TCRdb assigned the V and J calls; the authors' analysis was not used. Here the sample has approximately 350,000 distinct CDR3 sequences; approximately 14% occur a single time. The top ten clonotypes cover 20% to 25% of the sample.

The TCR sequence derives from a man aged 18 to 30 who had mild COVID-19 (a few samples of this study predate the infection). The sample titles of this study are shuffled in the database, so cell type and time point are left out; the donor was told from shared clones. Sequencing was done on a sample of PBMCs or a T cell subset sorted from them (not recorded which).

The sequence in DNA is TGCAGCGGAAGGGGATCCAACACCGGGGAGCTGTTTTTT. Its product reads: CSGRGSNTGELFF. The rearranged segments are TRBV29-1 and TRBJ2-2; the D region possibly corresponds to TRBD1 (5 bases align). The CDR3 spans 13 residues, from the cysteine through the phenylalanine. Only the CDR3 portion is preserved as DNA: 39 bases, with reading frame beginning at the first base. The germline V gene sets CDR1 to SQVTM and CDR2 to ANQGSEA. The V and J ends are trimmed by 7 bases and 2 bases, leaving 11 bases between them.